This record covers a single T cell receptor (beta chain). The CDR3 length is 13 residues. Per germline, CDR1 SGHTS and CDR2 YDEGEE. V lost 4 bases, J lost 4 bases, and 11 bases lay in between. The source of the sample is a study of memory CD4+ T cells and cytomegalovirus serostatus. The sort gate was single viable CD3+CD4+CD8-CD45RO+ cells for memory CD4+ T cells. Assay used: immunoSEQ multiplex PCR; TCRdb lists only in-frame clones, some missing. The sample carries 85,000 to 100,000 clones, about 80% recorded once. V usage is TRBV5-8 and J usage is TRBJ2-5, with D possibly matching TRBD2 (5 bases). This clonotype was sampled from an adult in good health and CMV-seropositive. The sequenced sample consisted of memory CD4+ T cells from blood. CDR3 region: CASSPLGRETQYF. The CDR3 coding sequence is TGTGCCAGCAGCCCCCTAGGGAGAGAGACCCAGTACTTC.